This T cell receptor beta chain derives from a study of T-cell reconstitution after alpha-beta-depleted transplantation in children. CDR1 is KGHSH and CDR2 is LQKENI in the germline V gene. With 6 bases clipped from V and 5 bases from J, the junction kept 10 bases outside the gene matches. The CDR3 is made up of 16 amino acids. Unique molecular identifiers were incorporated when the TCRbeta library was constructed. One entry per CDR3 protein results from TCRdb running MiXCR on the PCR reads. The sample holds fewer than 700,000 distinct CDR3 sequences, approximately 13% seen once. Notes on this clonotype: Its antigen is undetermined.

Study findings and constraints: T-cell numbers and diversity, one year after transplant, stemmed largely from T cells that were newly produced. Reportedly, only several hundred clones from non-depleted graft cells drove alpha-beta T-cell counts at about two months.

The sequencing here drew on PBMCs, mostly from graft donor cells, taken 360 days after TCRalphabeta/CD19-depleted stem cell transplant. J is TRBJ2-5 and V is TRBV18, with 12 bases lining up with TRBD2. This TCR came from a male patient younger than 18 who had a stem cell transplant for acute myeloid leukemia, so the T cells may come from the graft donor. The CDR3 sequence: CASSRLAGEYLETQYF. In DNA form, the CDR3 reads TGTGCCAGCTCTCGACTAGCGGGAGAATATTTGGAGACCCAGTACTTC.